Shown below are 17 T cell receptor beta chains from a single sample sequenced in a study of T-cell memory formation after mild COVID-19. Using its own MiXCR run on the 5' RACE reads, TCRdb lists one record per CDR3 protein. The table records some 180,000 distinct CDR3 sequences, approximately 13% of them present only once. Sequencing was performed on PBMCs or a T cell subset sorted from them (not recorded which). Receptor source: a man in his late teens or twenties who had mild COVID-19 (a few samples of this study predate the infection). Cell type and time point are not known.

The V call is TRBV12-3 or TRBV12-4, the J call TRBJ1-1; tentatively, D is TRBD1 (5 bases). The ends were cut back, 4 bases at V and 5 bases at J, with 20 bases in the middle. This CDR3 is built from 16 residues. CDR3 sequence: CASSSAGTQLRTEAFF. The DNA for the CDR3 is TGTGCCAGCAGTTCCGCCGGGACCCAACTGAGAACTGAAGCTTTCTTT.

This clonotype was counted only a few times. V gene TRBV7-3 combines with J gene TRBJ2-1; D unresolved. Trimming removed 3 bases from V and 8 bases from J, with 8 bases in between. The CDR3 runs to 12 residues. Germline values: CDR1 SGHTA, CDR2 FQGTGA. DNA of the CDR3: TGTGCCAGCAGCTTTCCGCAGGATGAGCAGTTCTTC. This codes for CASSFPQDEQFF.

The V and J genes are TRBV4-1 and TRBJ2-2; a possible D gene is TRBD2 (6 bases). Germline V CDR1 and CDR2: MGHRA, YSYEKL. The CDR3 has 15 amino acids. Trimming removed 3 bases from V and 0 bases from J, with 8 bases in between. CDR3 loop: CASSQRGANTGELFF. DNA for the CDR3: TGCGCCAGCAGCCAGCGGGGTGCGAACACCGGGGAGCTGTTTTTT.

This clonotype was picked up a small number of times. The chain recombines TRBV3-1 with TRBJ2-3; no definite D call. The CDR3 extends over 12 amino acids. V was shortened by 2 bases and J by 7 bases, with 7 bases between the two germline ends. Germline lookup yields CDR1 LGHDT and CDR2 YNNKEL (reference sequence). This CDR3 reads CASSQRRYTQYF. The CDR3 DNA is TGTGCCAGCAGCCAACGCCGGTATACGCAGTATTTT.

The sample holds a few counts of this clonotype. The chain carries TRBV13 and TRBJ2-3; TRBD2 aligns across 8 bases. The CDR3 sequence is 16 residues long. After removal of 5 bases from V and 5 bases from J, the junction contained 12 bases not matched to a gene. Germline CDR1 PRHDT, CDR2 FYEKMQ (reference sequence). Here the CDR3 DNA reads TGTGCCAGCAGCCCGCGGGGGGCCCTGGGTGGAGATACGCAGTATTTT. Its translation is CASSPRGALGGDTQYF. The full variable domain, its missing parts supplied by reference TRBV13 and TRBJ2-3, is AAGVIQSPRHLIKEKRETATLKCYPIPRHDTVYWYQQGPGQDPQFLISFYEKMQSDKGSIPDRFSAQQFSDYHSELNMSSLELGDSALYFCASSPRGALGGDTQYFGPGTRLTVL.

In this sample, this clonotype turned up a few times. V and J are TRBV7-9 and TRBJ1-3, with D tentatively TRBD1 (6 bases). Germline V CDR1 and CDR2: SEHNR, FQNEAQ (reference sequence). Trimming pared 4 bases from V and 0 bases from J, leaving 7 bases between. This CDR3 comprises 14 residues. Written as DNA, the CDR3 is TGTGCCAGCAGCTGGGGGCCCTCTGGAAACACCATATATTTT. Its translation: CASSWGPSGNTIYF.

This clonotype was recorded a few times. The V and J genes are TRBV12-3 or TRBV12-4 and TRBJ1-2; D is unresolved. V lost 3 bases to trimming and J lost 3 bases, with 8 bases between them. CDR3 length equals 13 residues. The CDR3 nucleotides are TGTGCCAGCAGTTTCGTAGGTTACTATGGCTACACCTTC. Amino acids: CASSFVGYYGYTF.

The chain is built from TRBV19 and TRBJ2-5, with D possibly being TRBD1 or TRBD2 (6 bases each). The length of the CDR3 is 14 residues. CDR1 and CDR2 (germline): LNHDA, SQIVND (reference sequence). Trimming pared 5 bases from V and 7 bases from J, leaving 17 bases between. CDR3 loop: CASSGERGRGTQYF. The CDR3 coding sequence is TGTGCCAGTAGTGGAGAACGGGGGCGGGGGACCCAGTACTTC.

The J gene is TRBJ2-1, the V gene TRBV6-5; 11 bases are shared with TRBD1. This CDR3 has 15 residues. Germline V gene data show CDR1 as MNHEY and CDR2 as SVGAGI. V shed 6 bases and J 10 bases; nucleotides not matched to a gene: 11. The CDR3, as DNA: TGTGCCAGCAGGTTGGGACAGGGGGGAATTGGGGAGCAGTTCTTC. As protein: CASRLGQGGIGEQFF.

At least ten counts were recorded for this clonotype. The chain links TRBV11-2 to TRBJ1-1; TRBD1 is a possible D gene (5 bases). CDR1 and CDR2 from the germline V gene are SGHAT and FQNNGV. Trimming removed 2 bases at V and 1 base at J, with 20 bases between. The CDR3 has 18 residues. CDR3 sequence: CASSLNFGARRANTEAFF. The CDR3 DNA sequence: TGTGCCAGCAGCTTAAATTTCGGGGCGAGGCGGGCGAACACTGAAGCTTTCTTT. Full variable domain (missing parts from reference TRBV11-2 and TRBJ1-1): EAGVAQSPRYKIIEKRQSVAFWCNPISGHATLYWYQQILGQGPKLLIQFQNNGVVDDSQLPKDRFSAERLKGVDSTLKIQPAKLEDSAVYLCASSLNFGARRANTEAFFGQGTRLTVV.

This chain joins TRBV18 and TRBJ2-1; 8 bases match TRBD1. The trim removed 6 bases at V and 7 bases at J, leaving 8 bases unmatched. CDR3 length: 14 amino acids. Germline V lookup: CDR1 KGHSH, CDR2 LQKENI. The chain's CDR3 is CASSSGGGWNEQFF. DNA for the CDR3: TGTGCCAGCTCGTCAGGGGGCGGCTGGAATGAGCAGTTCTTC. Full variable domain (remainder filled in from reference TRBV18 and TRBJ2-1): NAGVMQNPRHLVRRRGQEARLRCSPMKGHSHVYWYRQLPEEGLKFMVYLQKENIIDESGMPKERFSAEFPKEGPSILRIQQVVRGDSAAYFCASSSGGGWNEQFFGPGTRLTVL.

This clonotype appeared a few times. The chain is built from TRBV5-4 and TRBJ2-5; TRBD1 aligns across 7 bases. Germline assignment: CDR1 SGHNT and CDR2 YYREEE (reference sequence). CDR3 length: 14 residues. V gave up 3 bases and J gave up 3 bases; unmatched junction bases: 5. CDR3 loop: CASSSGQSKETQYF. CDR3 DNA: TGTGCCAGCAGCTCGGGACAGAGTAAAGAGACCCAGTACTTC.

CDR3 sequence (DNA): TGTGCCAGCAGCACGGGGTACAGCACAGATACGCAGTATTTT. Amino acid sequence: CASSTGYSTDTQYF. The chain carries TRBV7-2 and TRBJ2-3; tentative D call: TRBD2 (5 bases). Looked up from germline, CDR1 is SGHTA and CDR2 is FQGNSA. CDR3 length: 14 amino acids. Trimming shortened V by 5 bases and J by 0 bases, and 9 bases separated the two germline ends. Supplemented by reference TRBV7-2 and TRBJ2-3, the full variable domain reads GAGVSQSPSNKVTEKGKDVELRCDPISGHTALYWYRQSLGQGLEFLIYFQGNSAPDKSGLPSDRFSAERTGGSVSTLTIQRTQQEDSAVYLCASSTGYSTDTQYFGPGTRLTVL.

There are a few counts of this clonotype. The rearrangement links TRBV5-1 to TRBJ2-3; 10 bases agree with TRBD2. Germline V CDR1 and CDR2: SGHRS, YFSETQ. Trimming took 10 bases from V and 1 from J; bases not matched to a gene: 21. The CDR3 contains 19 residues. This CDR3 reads CARLSSSGGSWECTDTQYF. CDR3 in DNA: TGCGCCCGTCTTAGTTCTAGCGGGGGCTCCTGGGAGTGCACAGATACGCAGTATTTT.

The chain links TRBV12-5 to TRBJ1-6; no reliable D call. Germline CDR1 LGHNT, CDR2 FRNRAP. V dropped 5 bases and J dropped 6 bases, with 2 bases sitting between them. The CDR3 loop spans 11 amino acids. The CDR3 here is CASGTNSPLHF. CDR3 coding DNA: TGTGCTAGTGGTACTAATTCACCCCTCCACTTT.

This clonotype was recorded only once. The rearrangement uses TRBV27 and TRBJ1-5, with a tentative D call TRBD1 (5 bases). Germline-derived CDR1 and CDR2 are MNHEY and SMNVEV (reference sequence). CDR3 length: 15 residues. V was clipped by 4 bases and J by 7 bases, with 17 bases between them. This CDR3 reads CASSSDPGLQQPQHF. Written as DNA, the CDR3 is TGTGCCAGCAGTTCCGATCCAGGGTTACAGCAGCCCCAGCATTTT.

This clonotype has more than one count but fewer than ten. Here the CDR3 reads CASSFPGTVEQYV. In nucleotides, the CDR3 is TGTGCCAGCAGCTTTCCTGGGACAGTCGAGCAGTACGTC. V gene TRBV7-8 combines with J gene TRBJ2-7, with 7 positions matching TRBD1. J lost 6 bases, V lost 3 bases, and 5 bases had no gene match. The germline gives CDR1 SGHVS, CDR2 FQNEAQ. This CDR3 has 13 amino acids.